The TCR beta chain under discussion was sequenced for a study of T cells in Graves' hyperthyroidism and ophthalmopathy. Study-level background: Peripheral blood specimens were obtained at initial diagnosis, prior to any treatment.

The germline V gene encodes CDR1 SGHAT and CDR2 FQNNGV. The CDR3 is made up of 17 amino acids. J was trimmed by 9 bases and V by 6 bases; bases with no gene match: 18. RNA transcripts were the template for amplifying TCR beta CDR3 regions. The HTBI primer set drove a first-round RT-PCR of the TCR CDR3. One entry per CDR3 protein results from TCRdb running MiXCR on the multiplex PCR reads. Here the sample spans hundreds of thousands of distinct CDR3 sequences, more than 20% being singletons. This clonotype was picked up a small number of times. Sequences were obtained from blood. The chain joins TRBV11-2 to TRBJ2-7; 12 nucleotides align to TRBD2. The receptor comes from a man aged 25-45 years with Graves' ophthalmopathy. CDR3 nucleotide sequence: TGTGCCAGCAGGGCGACATGGGGTCCGACTAGCGGGAGTTGGCAGTACTTC. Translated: CASRATWGPTSGSWQYF. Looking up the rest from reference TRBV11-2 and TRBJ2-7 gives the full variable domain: EAGVAQSPRYKIIEKRQSVAFWCNPISGHATLYWYQQILGQGPKLLIQFQNNGVVDDSQLPKDRFSAERLKGVDSTLKIQPAKLEDSAVYLCASRATWGPTSGSWQYFGPGTRLTVT.